Below, 17 T cell receptor beta chains from the same sample are listed, as sequenced in a study of T-cell memory formation after mild COVID-19. MiXCR was run by TCRdb on the 5' RACE reads, yielding one entry per CDR3 protein. The table records roughly 600,000 distinct CDR3 sequences, under 20% of them present only once. The sample comprised PBMCs or a T cell subset sorted from them (not recorded which). Receptors originate from an adult woman who had mild COVID-19 (a few samples of this study predate the infection). Cell type and time point are not known.

This chain links TRBV20-1 with TRBJ2-1; the match to TRBD1 covers 7 bases. V was clipped by 1 base and J by 7 bases; unmatched bases: 10. This CDR3 contains 15 residues. Germline CDR1 and CDR2: DFQATT and SNEGSKA (reference sequence). In DNA form, the CDR3 reads TGCAGTGCTAGAGGACAGGGAAGGGGGTTGAATGAGCAGTTCTTC. Protein: CSARGQGRGLNEQFF.

Worth noting for this clonotype: A read error may account for a junction end that differs from germline. The rearrangement uses TRBV6-5 and TRBJ1-2, with D possibly being TRBD1 (5 bases). This CDR3 is built from 13 residues. Germline loops: CDR1 MNHEY, CDR2 SVGAGI. In DNA, the CDR3 is TGCGCCAGCCGGGAGGGACCTAACTATGGCTACACCTTC. Translating it yields CASREGPNYGYTF.

This chain connects TRBV5-4 to TRBJ2-1; 9 positions match TRBD1. Germline V gene lookup returns CDR1 SGHNT and CDR2 YYREEE (reference sequence). V was pared by 5 bases and J by 3 bases, with 6 bases of the junction left unmatched. CDR3 length equals 15 residues. CDR3 region: CASRRDRANYNEQFF. The DNA for the CDR3 is TGTGCCAGCAGGAGGGACAGGGCAAACTACAATGAGCAGTTCTTC.

The CDR3, as DNA: TGTGCCACCAGCAGAGGGGATCTAGCGGGCTCGTATGAGCAGTTCTTC. Translated, it gives CATSRGDLAGSYEQFF. This rearrangement joins TRBV15 to TRBJ2-1; the match to TRBD2 covers 8 bases. Germline V lookup: CDR1 LNHNV, CDR2 YYDKDF (reference sequence). Losses at the gene ends were 1 base for V and 8 bases for J; bases not matched to a gene: 10. The CDR3 covers 16 residues.

The gene calls are TRBV20-1 and TRBJ2-2, with TRBD2 matching over 14 bases. The CDR3 runs 19 residues. Germline-derived CDR1 and CDR2 are DFQATT and SNEGSKA (reference sequence). V was pared by 6 bases and J by 2 bases, with 14 bases of the junction left unmatched. CDR3 DNA: TGCAGTGCGTACCTTACCGGGACTAGCGGGGGCTCAAACACCGGGGAGCTGTTTTTT. This encodes CSAYLTGTSGGSNTGELFF.

The chain employs TRBV5-4 and TRBJ1-1, with no clear D. The CDR3 spans 14 residues. Germline CDR1 SGHNT, CDR2 YYREEE (reference sequence). The V end was cut by 10 bases, the J end by 0 bases, with 16 bases between. The CDR3 region is CAGQKDSMNTEAFF. The CDR3 DNA reads as TGTGCCGGCCAGAAGGATAGTATGAACACTGAAGCTTTCTTT.

The V and J genes are TRBV19 and TRBJ1-2, with 7 positions matching TRBD1. The junction had 13 bases not matched to a gene; V was cut back by 10 bases and J by 8 bases. CDR3 length: 13 residues. Germline V gene data show CDR1 as LNHDA and CDR2 as SQIVND (reference sequence). In DNA, the CDR3 is TGTGCCATTAAAATGACAGGGACGGACGGCTACACCTTC. The encoded protein is CAIKMTGTDGYTF.

A few counts support this clonotype. The CDR3 nucleotides are TGTGCCACCAGCAGAGTTTCCAGTGACTATGGCTACACCTTC. Its translation: CATSRVSSDYGYTF. This chain links TRBV15 with TRBJ1-2; D gene ambiguous. Trimming removed 1 base from V and 3 bases from J, with 9 bases in between. CDR3 length: 14 amino acids. Germline V CDR1 and CDR2: LNHNV, YYDKDF (reference sequence).

The rearrangement joins TRBV6-2 or TRBV6-3 to TRBJ2-1, with TRBD2 as a possible D gene (7 bases). Trimming removed 0 bases from V and 4 bases from J, with 16 bases in between. Germline V gene sequence: CDR1 MNHEY, CDR2 SVGEGT. This CDR3 contains 17 residues. The CDR3 spells CASSYSGASGIYNEQFF. In nucleotides, the CDR3 is TGTGCCAGCAGTTACTCGGGGGCTAGCGGTATATACAATGAGCAGTTCTTC.

Ten or more counts support this clonotype. CDR3 residues: CASSFGDRGGYTF. CDR3 sequence (DNA): TGTGCCAGCAGCTTCGGGGACAGGGGCGGCTACACCTTC. The rearrangement joins TRBV7-3 to TRBJ1-2; the match to TRBD1 covers 10 bases. CDR3 length: 13 residues. In germline, CDR1 is SGHTA, CDR2 FQGTGA. The V gene end was trimmed by 3 bases and the J gene end by 8 bases; junction bases not matched to a gene: 3. Based on the CDR3 plus reference TRBV7-3 and TRBJ1-2, the full variable domain is GAGVSQTPSNKVTEKGKYVELRCDPISGHTALYWYRQSLGQGPEFLIYFQGTGAADDSGLPNDRFFAVRPEGSVSTLKIQRTERGDSAVYLCASSFGDRGGYTFGSGTRLTVV.

This clonotype was seen only a few times. The chain joins TRBV9 to TRBJ2-1; D is unresolved. There are 12 residues in the CDR3. Trimming shortened V by 1 base and J by 13 bases, and 12 bases separated the two germline ends. Germline V lookup: CDR1 SGDLS, CDR2 YYNGEE. Written as DNA, the CDR3 is TGTGCCAGCAGCGTATCACCAAGTGATCAGTTCTTC. Protein sequence: CASSVSPSDQFF.

The V gene is TRBV12-3 or TRBV12-4, the J gene TRBJ2-6, with TRBD1 matching 8 bases. The V gene end was trimmed by 6 bases and the J gene end by 0 bases; junction bases not matched to a gene: 10. The CDR3 is 18 amino acids. The CDR3 sequence is CASRSRQGTFSGANVLTF. The CDR3 DNA reads as TGTGCCAGCAGATCCCGACAGGGGACCTTCTCTGGGGCCAACGTCCTGACTTTC.

There are a few counts of this clonotype. The rearrangement uses TRBV11-2 and TRBJ2-3, with TRBD1 matching 9 bases. The CDR3 sequence is 17 residues long. Germline-derived CDR1 and CDR2 are SGHAT and FQNNGV. V was clipped by 2 bases and J by 5 bases; unmatched bases: 11. CDR3 residues: CASSLFSGTGIVDTQYF. CDR3 coding DNA: TGTGCCAGCAGCTTATTCTCTGGGACAGGGATCGTAGATACGCAGTATTTT.

This clonotype was counted between two and nine times. The J gene is TRBJ2-7, the V gene TRBV21-1; no DNA check was done on the table's D call, TRBD1. TRBV21-1 is designated a pseudogene. The CDR3 consists of 16 residues. CDR3 DNA sequence: TGTGCCAGCAGCAGGGAACAGGGGGCGAGCCCCTACGAGCAGTACTTC. Translated: CASSREQGASPYEQYF.

The chain recombines TRBV28 with TRBJ2-2; possible D gene TRBD1, 6 bases. The CDR3 runs to 15 residues. Between the trimmed V and J ends, which lost 7 bases and 1 base, there was a span of 13 bases. Germline-derived CDR1 and CDR2 are MDHEN and SYDVKM. CDR3 sequence: CASKVGARNTGELFF. The CDR3 nucleotides read TGTGCCAGCAAGGTGGGGGCGCGGAACACCGGGGAGCTGTTTTTT.

V usage is TRBV29-1 and J usage is TRBJ2-5, with 9 nucleotides matching TRBD2. In germline, CDR1 is SQVTM, CDR2 ANQGSEA. The CDR3 is made up of 15 amino acids. The V and J ends lost 5 bases and 5 bases, in that order; junction bases with no gene match: 12. As DNA, the CDR3 is TGCAGCGTTTTCAAGCCAGCGGGAGGAACGGAGACCCAGTACTTC. It encodes CSVFKPAGGTETQYF.

V and J are TRBV20-1 and TRBJ2-3; TRBD2 matches at 12 bases. J gave up 0 bases and V 1 base, and 8 bases lay outside the gene matches. In germline, CDR1 is DFQATT, CDR2 SNEGSKA (reference sequence). The CDR3 spans 18 residues. The CDR3 spells CSARATSGGRSSTDTQYF. The DNA of the CDR3 is TGCAGTGCTAGAGCCACTAGCGGGGGGCGTAGTAGCACAGATACGCAGTATTTT.